Following are 30 T cell receptor beta chains from one sample sequenced in a study of shared clonotypes between healthy human individuals. Generated by immunoSEQ multiplex PCR, the TCRdb table keeps only in-frame clones and is missing some. Of about 2.5 million clones in the sample, roughly 92% are singletons; the top ten hold approximately 0.4%. The sample comprised naive CD4+ T cells from PBMCs. Described subset: CD45RA+ positively selected. These receptor sequences come from a man aged 18 to 30 in good health. Some clones in this sample may be carry-over from other donors' samples.

The genes are TRBV28 and TRBJ2-7; TRBD1 might be the D (6 bases). Germline values: CDR1 MDHEN, CDR2 SYDVKM. V was pared by 6 bases and J by 2 bases, with 29 bases between. CDR3 size: 19 residues. CDR3 loop: CASSPPIRGRRLDTYEQYF. The CDR3 coding sequence is TGTGCCAGCAGCCCGCCGATCAGGGGACGTAGGCTAGATACCTACGAGCAGTACTTC.

The rearrangement links TRBV2 to TRBJ2-3, with unresolved D. Germline V gene data show CDR1 as SNHLY and CDR2 as FYNNEI. The CDR3 extends over 12 amino acids. The germline V and J ends were trimmed by 2 bases and 6 bases, with 6 bases remaining between them. CDR3 residues: CASSELRDTQYF. The CDR3 DNA reads TGTGCCAGCAGTGAATTGCGGGATACGCAGTATTTT.

The count of this clone is one. The CDR3 nucleotides read TGTGCCAGCAGCGTAGCTCCGGCCCGAAGCGGCCTCTACGAGCAGTACTTC. Amino acids: CASSVAPARSGLYEQYF. The chain couples TRBV9 to TRBJ2-7; weak D call: TRBD2 (5 bases). The germline V and J ends were trimmed by 0 bases and 3 bases, with 19 bases remaining between them. Germline-derived CDR1 and CDR2 are SGDLS and YYNGEE. The CDR3 loop spans 17 amino acids.

This chain joins TRBV7-9 and TRBJ2-7, with D maybe TRBD2 (6 bases). The V gene lost 6 bases and the J gene lost 5 bases, with 20 bases spanning the gap. The CDR3 spans 15 residues. In germline, CDR1 is SEHNR, CDR2 FQNEAQ (reference sequence). CDR3: CASSPGDGSLDEQYF. DNA for the CDR3: TGTGCCAGCAGTCCGGGGGACGGGAGTTTGGACGAGCAGTACTTC.

This sequence joins TRBV7-8 and TRBJ1-5; D not certain. V was clipped by 5 bases and J by 4 bases, with 9 bases between them. CDR3 length equals 13 residues. Germline loops: CDR1 SGHVS, CDR2 FQNEAQ. The CDR3 is CASSALQNQPQHF. CDR3 bases: TGTGCCAGCAGCGCCTTGCAGAATCAGCCCCAGCATTTT.

The chain recombines TRBV6-5 with TRBJ1-3; the D is unclear. The germline V and J ends were trimmed by 4 bases and 0 bases, with 13 bases remaining between them. Germline CDR1 and CDR2: MNHEY and SVGAGI. This CDR3 comprises 16 residues. DNA of the CDR3: TGTGCCAGCAGTTCCCACCACCCAAGCTCTGGAAACACCATATATTTT. It yields the protein CASSSHHPSSGNTIYF.

This chain connects TRBV6-6 to TRBJ1-3; D call uncertain. Germline V CDR1 and CDR2: MNHNY, SVGAGI (reference sequence). The germline V and J ends were trimmed by 0 bases and 2 bases, with 8 bases remaining between them. This CDR3 is 15 amino acids long. The CDR3 reads CASSYSSGTGNTIYF. CDR3 bases: TGTGCCAGCAGTTACTCGTCTGGTACTGGAAACACCATATATTTT.

The chain recombines TRBV7-8 with TRBJ2-3; perhaps TRBD1 as D (5 bases). V lost 3 bases and J lost 0, with 16 bases in between. The CDR3 spans 17 residues. Germline V gene lookup returns CDR1 SGHVS and CDR2 FQNEAQ. CDR3 nucleotide sequence: TGTGCCAGCAGCTTTATTTTGGGGCGGACCAGCACAGATACGCAGTATTTT. Translated: CASSFILGRTSTDTQYF.

This chain links TRBV12-5 with TRBJ2-5, with TRBD1 as a possible D gene (6 bases). The CDR3 extends over 13 amino acids. CDR1 and CDR2 from the germline V gene are LGHNT and FRNRAP. V was cut by 5 bases and J by 3 bases, with 10 bases left in between. CDR3 nucleotide sequence: TGTGCTAGTGGTACCGGACAGAAAGAGACCCAGTACTTC. Translated, it gives CASGTGQKETQYF.

The genes are TRBV9 and TRBJ1-1; D might be TRBD1 (6 bases). The V gene's germline CDR1 is SGDLS and CDR2 YYNGEE. Trimming cost V 3 bases and J 6 bases, with 21 bases left between them. The CDR3 consists of 16 residues. The CDR3 bases are TGTGCCAGCAGCGGATCGAGACAGGCTACTAGAGCTGAAGCTTTCTTT. It is translated as CASSGSRQATRAEAFF.

The chain couples TRBV6-1 to TRBJ1-2, with D possibly being TRBD1 (6 bases). The CDR3 runs 14 residues. Deletions cut 3 bases from V and 4 bases from J, with 12 bases between. CDR1 is MNHNS and CDR2 is SASEGT in the germline V gene. The CDR3 DNA follows: TGTGCCAGCAGTGAGTCACAGGGCGCCTATGGCTACACCTTC. Translation: CASSESQGAYGYTF.

The chain has TRBV9 and TRBJ1-3; TRBD1 is a possible D gene (6 bases). Germline-derived CDR1 and CDR2 are SGDLS and YYNGEE. V shed 4 bases and J shed 2 bases, with 19 bases lying between them. The CDR3 is made up of 17 amino acids. Here the CDR3 reads CASSPRTDPSAGNTIYF. The CDR3 DNA follows: TGTGCCAGCAGCCCAAGGACAGACCCGAGTGCTGGAAACACCATATATTTT.

The chain carries TRBV4-3 and TRBJ2-5, with D unclear. The ends were cut back, 0 bases at V and 5 bases at J, with 13 bases in the middle. Germline V gene sequence: CDR1 LGHNA, CDR2 YSLEER. There are 15 residues in the CDR3. The CDR3 region is CASSQEPGVGETQYF. CDR3 DNA: TGCGCCAGCAGCCAAGAGCCTGGGGTGGGGGAGACCCAGTACTTC.

The genes are TRBV6-6 and TRBJ2-1; a possible D gene is TRBD2 (5 bases). Between the trimmed V and J ends, which lost 2 bases and 5 bases, there was a span of 13 bases. The V gene's germline CDR1 is MNHNY and CDR2 SVGAGI (reference sequence). The CDR3 runs to 15 residues. CDR3 DNA: TGTGCCAGCAGTTACACGAAGGACGGGAACAATGAGCAGTTCTTC. Translating it yields CASSYTKDGNNEQFF.

This clone came up once. This chain connects TRBV5-4 to TRBJ2-7; D is perhaps TRBD1 or TRBD2 (5 bases each). V shed 3 bases and J shed 1 base, with 8 bases lying between them. The CDR3 spans 13 residues. Per germline, CDR1 SGHNT and CDR2 YYREEE (reference sequence). The CDR3 coding sequence is TGTGCCAGCAGCTCGGGACCTTCCTACGAGCAGTACTTC. Translation gives CASSSGPSYEQYF.

The sample holds one count of this clone. In the same sample, other DNA sequences code for this CDR3. The V call is TRBV28, the J call TRBJ1-2; 9 bases are shared with TRBD1. The length of the CDR3 is 13 residues. Germline CDR1 reads MDHEN; CDR2 reads SYDVKM. J gave up 7 bases and V 6 bases, and 6 bases lay outside the gene matches. CDR3 amino acids: CASRTQGASGYTF. The CDR3 DNA reads as TGTGCCAGCAGAACACAGGGGGCGTCTGGCTACACCTTC.

This clone has a single count. The V gene is TRBV30, the J gene TRBJ2-4; D ambiguous. CDR3 length equals 14 residues. V was shortened by 2 bases and J by 0 bases, with 8 bases between the two germline ends. Germline values: CDR1 GTSNPN, CDR2 SVGIG (reference sequence). CDR3 amino acids: CAWSPGRAKNIQYF. CDR3 bases: TGTGCCTGGAGTCCCGGCCGAGCCAAAAACATTCAGTACTTC.

This chain connects TRBV29-1 to TRBJ1-5; a possible D gene is TRBD1 (5 bases). V gave up 4 bases and J gave up 3 bases, with 10 bases separating them. The CDR3 totals 13 residues. Looked up from germline, CDR1 is SQVTM and CDR2 is ANQGSEA. As DNA, the CDR3 is TGCAGCGTTGGCCCAGGGTCCAATCAGCCCCAGCATTTT. Its translation is CSVGPGSNQPQHF.

The chain is built from TRBV7-2 and TRBJ2-2, with D unclear. Germline loops: CDR1 SGHTA, CDR2 FQGNSA. The length of the CDR3 is 16 residues. With 0 bases removed from V and 1 base from J, the gap between germline ends came to 9 bases. DNA of the CDR3: TGTGCCAGCAGCTTAGCGCTTTCATGGAACACCGGGGAGCTGTTTTTT. This sequence encodes CASSLALSWNTGELFF. The entire variable domain, with the rest obtained from reference TRBV7-2 and TRBJ2-2, is as follows: GAGVSQSPSNKVTEKGKDVELRCDPISGHTALYWYRQSLGQGLEFLIYFQGNSAPDKSGLPSDRFSAERTGGSVSTLTIQRTQQEDSAVYLCASSLALSWNTGELFFGEGSRLTVL.

Concerning this clone: Other nucleotide sequences from this sample produce the same CDR3. V is TRBV5-1 and J is TRBJ2-5, with D unresolved. CDR1 and CDR2 (germline): SGHRS, YFSETQ. Trimming cost V 0 bases and J 0 bases, with 6 bases left between them. This CDR3 region has 14 residues. CDR3 sequence: CASSLVGYQETQYF. CDR3 nucleotides: TGCGCCAGCAGCTTGGTCGGGTACCAAGAGACCCAGTACTTC.

This chain connects TRBV6-1 to TRBJ1-3; D perhaps matches TRBD1 (5 bases). This CDR3 has 14 residues. Germline V gene sequence: CDR1 MNHNS, CDR2 SASEGT. The V and J ends lost 7 bases and 4 bases respectively, with 14 bases between them. CDR3 sequence reads: CASTPGGLGNTIYF. Here the CDR3 DNA reads TGTGCCAGCACCCCTGGGGGTCTGGGAAACACCATATATTTT.

The chain uses TRBV14 and TRBJ1-1; D ambiguous. CDR3 length: 15 residues. CDR1 is SGHDN and CDR2 is FVKESK in the germline V gene. V lost 1 base, J lost 1 base, and 10 bases lay in between. The DNA of the CDR3 is TGTGCCAGCAGCCAAGTGGCGGAACGGAACACTGAAGCTTTCTTT. Its protein is CASSQVAERNTEAFF.

J is TRBJ2-7 and V is TRBV27, with TRBD2 matching over 15 bases. CDR1 and CDR2 (germline): MNHEY, SMNVEV (reference sequence). Losses at the gene ends were 7 bases for V and 3 bases for J; bases not matched to a gene: 16. The CDR3 has 19 amino acids. CDR3 protein: CASTPLGGGTSGRNYEQYF. As DNA, the CDR3 is TGTGCCAGCACTCCTTTAGGTGGCGGGACTAGCGGGAGGAACTACGAGCAGTACTTC.

This chain connects TRBV5-1 to TRBJ2-1; D gene ambiguous. This CDR3 has 14 amino acids. The ends were cut back, 0 bases at V and 6 bases at J, with 10 bases in the middle. The germline V gene encodes CDR1 SGHRS and CDR2 YFSETQ. The DNA of the CDR3 is TGCGCCAGCAGCTTGGTATTGCCTAGCAATGAGCAGTTCTTC. Its translation: CASSLVLPSNEQFF.

This clone was seen once. Within the sample, other DNA sequences also encode this same CDR3. The chain employs TRBV28 and TRBJ2-7; D is possibly TRBD1 (5 bases). Trimming shortened V by 2 bases and J by 4 bases, and 12 bases separated the two germline ends. The CDR3 contains 14 residues. Germline V CDR1 and CDR2: MDHEN, SYDVKM. The CDR3 coding sequence is TGTGCCAGCAGTTTAAGAGACAGAGTTTACGAGCAGTACTTC. It encodes CASSLRDRVYEQYF.

The V and J genes are TRBV6-1 and TRBJ1-6; D is uncertain. V was clipped by 11 bases and J by 3 bases, with 11 bases between them. CDR1 and CDR2 from the germline V gene are MNHNS and SASEGT. This CDR3 is 13 amino acids long. CDR3 DNA: TGTGCCTCCTACAGCAACTATAATTCACCCCTCCACTTT. The encoded protein is CASYSNYNSPLHF.

Comments on this clone: The sample has other DNA sequences that encode this CDR3 too. This chain connects TRBV5-1 to TRBJ2-1; 7 bases line up with TRBD2. This CDR3 region has 15 residues. Germline-derived CDR1 and CDR2 are SGHRS and YFSETQ. With V trimmed by 4 bases and J by 4 bases, 8 bases remained unmatched. The chain's CDR3 is CASSPASGAYNEQFF. CDR3 DNA: TGCGCCAGCAGCCCGGCCAGCGGGGCGTACAATGAGCAGTTCTTC.

The chain has TRBV19 and TRBJ2-7, with D unresolved. The CDR3 extends over 14 amino acids. Looked up from germline, CDR1 is LNHDA and CDR2 is SQIVND (reference sequence). Between the trimmed V and J ends, which lost 3 bases and 4 bases, there was a span of 13 bases. The CDR3 DNA reads TGTGCCAGTAGTATCTCTCCCGTGGTGTACGAGCAGTACTTC. It encodes CASSISPVVYEQYF.

V and J are TRBV6-1 and TRBJ1-2; tentative D call: TRBD1 (6 bases). CDR3 size: 14 residues. The germline V gene encodes CDR1 MNHNS and CDR2 SASEGT. V lost 8 bases, J lost 4 bases, and 17 bases lay in between. The CDR3 reads CASRTPGTSYGYTF. The CDR3, as DNA: TGTGCCAGCCGGACGCCCGGGACATCCTATGGCTACACCTTC.

V and J are TRBV7-8 and TRBJ2-1; tentatively, D is TRBD2 (6 bases). The CDR3 extends over 15 amino acids. V was cut by 5 bases and J by 3 bases, with 14 bases left in between. The germline V gene encodes CDR1 SGHVS and CDR2 FQNEAQ. CDR3 protein: CASSVSGSFYNEQFF. In DNA, the CDR3 is TGTGCCAGCAGCGTTAGCGGTTCCTTCTACAATGAGCAGTTCTTC. Based on the CDR3 plus reference TRBV7-8 and TRBJ2-1, the full variable domain is GAGVSQSPRYKVAKRGQDVALRCDPISGHVSLFWYQQALGQGPEFLTYFQNEAQLDKSGLPSDRFFAERPEGSVSTLKIQRTQQEDSAVYLCASSVSGSFYNEQFFGPGTRLTVL.